This TCR beta chain was recorded in a study of regulatory T cells. Study-wide points: Hydrophobic residues at CDR3 positions 6 and 7 were enriched in conventional CD4+ T cells of CD3G-deficient patients. Patient repertoires had restricted TRB V-J pairs and skewed V and J usage, most in Tregs.

As concerns this clone: Its antigen is currently unknown.

The CDR3 is 13 residues long. Trimming took 4 bases from V and 11 from J, leaving 18 bases between them. Germline CDR1 is SGHRS and CDR2 is YFSETQ. Primers: 52 TRBV forward and 13 TRBJ reverse. Measured with immunoSEQ multiplex PCR; TCRdb has only the in-frame clones, and not every one. The sample contains around 30,000 clones, 93% of which appear only once. Patients aged 2 to 39 years had fewer naive T cells. Sorting split CD4+ cells into CD25-high CD127-low Tregs and CD25-low CD127-high conventional T cells. This chain joins TRBV5-1 and TRBJ2-5, with unresolved D. The sequence was collected from a child aged 2-15 years with CD3G deficiency. Sequenced input: conventional CD4+ T cells sorted from blood. CDR3 DNA sequence: TGCGCCAGCAGCAGTGGAAACTCACCAGAGCAGTACTTC. Its protein product is CASSSGNSPEQYF.